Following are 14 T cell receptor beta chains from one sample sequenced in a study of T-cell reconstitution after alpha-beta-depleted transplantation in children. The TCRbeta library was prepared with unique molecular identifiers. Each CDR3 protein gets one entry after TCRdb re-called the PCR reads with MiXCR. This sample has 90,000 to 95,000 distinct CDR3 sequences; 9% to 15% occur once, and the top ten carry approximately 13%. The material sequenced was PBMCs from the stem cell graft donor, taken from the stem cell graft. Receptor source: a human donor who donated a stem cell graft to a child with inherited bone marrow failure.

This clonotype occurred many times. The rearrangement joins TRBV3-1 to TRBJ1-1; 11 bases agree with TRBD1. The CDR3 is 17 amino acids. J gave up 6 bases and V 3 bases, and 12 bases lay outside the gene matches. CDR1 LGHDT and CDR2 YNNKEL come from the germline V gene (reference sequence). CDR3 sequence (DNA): TGTGCCAGCAGCCACGGGACAGGGGGAGAGGATGTAGCTGAAGCTTTCTTT. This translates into CASSHGTGGEDVAEAFF.

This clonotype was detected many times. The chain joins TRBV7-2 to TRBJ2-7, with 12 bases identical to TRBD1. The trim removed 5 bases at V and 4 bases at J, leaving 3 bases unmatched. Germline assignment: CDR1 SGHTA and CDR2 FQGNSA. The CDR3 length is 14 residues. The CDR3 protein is CASSRDRGPYEQYF. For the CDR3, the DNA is TGTGCCAGCAGCCGGGACAGGGGGCCATACGAGCAGTACTTC.

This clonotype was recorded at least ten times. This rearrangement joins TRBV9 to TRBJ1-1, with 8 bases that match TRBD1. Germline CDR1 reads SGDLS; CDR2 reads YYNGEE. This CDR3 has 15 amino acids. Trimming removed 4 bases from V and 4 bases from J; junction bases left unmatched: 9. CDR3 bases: TGTGCCAGCAGCATTGAATCGACAGGGGCCACTGAAGCTTTCTTT. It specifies CASSIESTGATEAFF. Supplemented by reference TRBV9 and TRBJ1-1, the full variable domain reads DSGVTQTPKHLITATGQRVTLRCSPRSGDLSVYWYQQSLDQGLQFLIQYYNGEERAKGNILERFSAQQFPDLHSELNLSSLELGDSALYFCASSIESTGATEAFFGQGTRLTVV.

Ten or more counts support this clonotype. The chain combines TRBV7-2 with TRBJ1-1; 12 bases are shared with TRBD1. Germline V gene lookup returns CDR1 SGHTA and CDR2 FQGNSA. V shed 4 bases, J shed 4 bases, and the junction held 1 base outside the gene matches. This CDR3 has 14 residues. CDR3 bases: TGTGCCAGCAGCTGGGGACAGGGGGCCACTGAAGCTTTCTTT. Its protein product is CASSWGQGATEAFF.

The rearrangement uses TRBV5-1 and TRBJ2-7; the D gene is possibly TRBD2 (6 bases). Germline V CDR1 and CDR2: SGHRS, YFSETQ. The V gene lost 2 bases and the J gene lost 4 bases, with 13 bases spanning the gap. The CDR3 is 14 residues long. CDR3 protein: CASSFGGSQYEQYF. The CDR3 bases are TGCGCCAGCAGCTTTGGGGGGTCTCAGTACGAGCAGTACTTC.

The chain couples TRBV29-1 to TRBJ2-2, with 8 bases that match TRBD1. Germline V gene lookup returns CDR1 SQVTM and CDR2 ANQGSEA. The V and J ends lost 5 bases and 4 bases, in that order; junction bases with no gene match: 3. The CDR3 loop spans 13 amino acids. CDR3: CSVRTGPTGELFF. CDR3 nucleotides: TGCAGCGTTCGGACAGGGCCCACCGGGGAGCTGTTTTTT.

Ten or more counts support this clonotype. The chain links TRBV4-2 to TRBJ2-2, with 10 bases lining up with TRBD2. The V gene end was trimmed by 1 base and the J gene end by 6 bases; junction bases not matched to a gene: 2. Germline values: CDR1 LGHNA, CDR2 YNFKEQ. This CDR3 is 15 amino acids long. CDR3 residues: CASSQAAGGPGELFF. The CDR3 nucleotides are TGTGCCAGCAGCCAAGCAGCGGGGGGGCCCGGGGAGCTGTTTTTT.

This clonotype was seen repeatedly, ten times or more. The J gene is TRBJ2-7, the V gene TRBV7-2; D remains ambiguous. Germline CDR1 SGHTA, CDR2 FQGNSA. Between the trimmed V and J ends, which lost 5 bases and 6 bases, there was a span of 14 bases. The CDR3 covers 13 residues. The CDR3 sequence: CASSTLPSGEQYF. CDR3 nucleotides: TGTGCCAGCAGCACACTCCCCTCAGGCGAGCAGTACTTC.

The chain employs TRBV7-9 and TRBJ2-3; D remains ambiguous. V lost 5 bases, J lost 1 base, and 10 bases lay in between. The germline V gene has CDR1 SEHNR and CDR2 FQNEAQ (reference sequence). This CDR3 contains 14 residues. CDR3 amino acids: CASSDWRGTDTQYF. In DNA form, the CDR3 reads TGTGCCAGCAGCGACTGGCGTGGCACAGATACGCAGTATTTT.

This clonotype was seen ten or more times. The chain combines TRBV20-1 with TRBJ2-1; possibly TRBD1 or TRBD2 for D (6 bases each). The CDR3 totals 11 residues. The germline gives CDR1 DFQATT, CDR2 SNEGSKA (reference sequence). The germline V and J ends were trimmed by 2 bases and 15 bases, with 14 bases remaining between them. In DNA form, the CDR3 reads TGCAGTGCTAGATCGGGGGACATAGGGTTCTTC. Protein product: CSARSGDIGFF.

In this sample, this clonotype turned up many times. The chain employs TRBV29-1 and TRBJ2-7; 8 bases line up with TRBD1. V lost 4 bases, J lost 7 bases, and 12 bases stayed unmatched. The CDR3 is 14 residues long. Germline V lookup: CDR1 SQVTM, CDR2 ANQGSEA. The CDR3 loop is CSVVKGQALMEQYF. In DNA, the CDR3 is TGCAGCGTTGTAAAGGGACAGGCCCTTATGGAGCAGTACTTC.

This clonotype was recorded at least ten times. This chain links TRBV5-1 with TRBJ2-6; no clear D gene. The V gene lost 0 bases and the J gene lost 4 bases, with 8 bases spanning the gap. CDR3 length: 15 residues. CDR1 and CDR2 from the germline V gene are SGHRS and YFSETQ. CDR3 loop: CASSLAGWGANVLTF. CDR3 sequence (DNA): TGCGCCAGCAGCTTGGCCGGTTGGGGGGCCAACGTCCTGACTTTC.

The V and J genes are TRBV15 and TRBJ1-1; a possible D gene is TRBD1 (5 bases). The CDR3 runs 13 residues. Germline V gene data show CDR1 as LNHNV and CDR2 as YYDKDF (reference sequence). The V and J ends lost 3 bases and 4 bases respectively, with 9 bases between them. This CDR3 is CATSRGGSTEAFF. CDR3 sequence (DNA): TGTGCCACCAGCAGGGGGGGGAGCACTGAAGCTTTCTTT.

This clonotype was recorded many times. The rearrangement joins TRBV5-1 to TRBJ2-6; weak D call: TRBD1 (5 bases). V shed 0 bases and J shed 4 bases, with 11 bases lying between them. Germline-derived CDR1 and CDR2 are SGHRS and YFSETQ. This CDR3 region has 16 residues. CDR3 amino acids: CASSLESRAGANVLTF. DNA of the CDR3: TGCGCCAGCAGCTTGGAGAGCAGGGCCGGGGCCAACGTCCTGACTTTC.